One and the same sample provided the 5 T cell receptor beta chains below, sequenced in a study of shared clonotypes between healthy human individuals. TCRdb's table, derived via immunoSEQ multiplex PCR, lists solely in-frame clones and lacks some. The table shows over a million clones, with 75% to 85% occurring only once. The sample comprised memory CD4+ T cells from PBMCs. Noted subset: CD45RA-negative fraction. These receptors all come from a man between 18 and 29 years old in good health. Some clones in this sample may be carry-over from other donors' samples.

This clone came up a few times. The gene calls are TRBV6-5 and TRBJ2-7; 11 nucleotides match TRBD2. The CDR3 runs 14 residues. CDR1 and CDR2 from the germline V gene are MNHEY and SVGAGI. J was trimmed by 4 bases and V by 6 bases; bases with no gene match: 5. CDR3 residues: CASRLAGGGYEQYF. The CDR3, as DNA: TGTGCCAGCAGATTAGCGGGAGGGGGTTACGAGCAGTACTTC.

This clone was seen a single time. The rearrangement links TRBV7-9 to TRBJ1-3; 8 bases map to TRBD1. Germline V CDR1 and CDR2: SEHNR, FQNEAQ (reference sequence). The length of the CDR3 is 15 residues. Trimming removed 4 bases from V and 2 bases from J; junction bases left unmatched: 4. The CDR3 DNA reads as TGTGCCAGCAGCTCGACAGGGGCGGCTGGAAACACCATATATTTT. Translation gives CASSSTGAAGNTIYF.

The gene calls are TRBV12-5 and TRBJ2-2; TRBD2 is a possible D gene (6 bases). Germline-derived CDR1 and CDR2 are LGHNT and FRNRAP. The CDR3 spans 17 residues. V gave up 0 bases and J gave up 1 base, with 12 bases separating them. CDR3 in DNA: TGTGCTAGTGGTTTGGTACTAGCCCCAGGGAACACCGGGGAGCTGTTTTTT. Amino acids: CASGLVLAPGNTGELFF.

V is TRBV6-5 and J is TRBJ1-5; no definite D call. V lost 5 bases to trimming and J lost 5 bases, with 10 bases between them. This CDR3 contains 13 residues. The germline gives CDR1 MNHEY, CDR2 SVGAGI. The CDR3 sequence: CASSPDNYQPQHF. For the CDR3, the DNA is TGTGCCAGCAGTCCCGACAACTATCAGCCCCAGCATTTT.

This clone occurred once. This CDR3 is also generated by other DNA sequences in the sample. Here the CDR3 reads CASSLTGSNEQFF. CDR3 coding DNA: TGTGCCAGCAGCTTGACAGGGTCTAATGAGCAGTTCTTC. This rearrangement joins TRBV7-3 to TRBJ2-1; TRBD1 agrees at 7 bases. Germline V gene lookup returns CDR1 SGHTA and CDR2 FQGTGA. CDR3 length equals 13 residues. The V segment lost 3 bases and the J segment 7 bases; nucleotides outside the gene matches: 3.